The 14 T cell receptor beta chains in this list originate from one sample, sequenced in a study of regulatory T cells in long-lasting Graves disease. In building TCR beta libraries, iRepertoire HTBI primers were used together with Arm-PCR of CDR3 regions. From the multiplex PCR reads, TCRdb called clonotypes with MiXCR, one entry per CDR3 protein. Seen here are about 340,000 distinct CDR3 sequences, roughly 21% observed once, and the top ten hold roughly 27%. Time point of the sample: persistent/refractory GD, antithyroid drugs over 5 years with positive TRAb. From RNA extracted from PBMCs, the TCR library was made. The starting material was peripheral blood mononuclear cells (PBMCs), obtained when the disease was refractory, from a patient treated with antithyroid drugs. The receptors stem from a female donor with Graves disease.

The chain carries TRBV2 and TRBJ1-2; D is perhaps TRBD1 (5 bases). The CDR3 has 15 residues. CDR1 is SNHLY, CDR2 FYNNEI, per germline. The V gene lost 6 bases and the J gene lost 6 bases, with 20 bases spanning the gap. The CDR3 DNA reads as TGTGCCAGCAGCTTAGGTCCTAGAAGGGGTGATGGCTACACCTTC. This sequence encodes CASSLGPRRGDGYTF.

This clonotype was seen ten or more times. The chain joins TRBV27 to TRBJ1-2; 9 nucleotides match TRBD1. V trimming: 5 bases; J trimming: 7 bases; junction bases outside the gene matches: 5. The CDR3 runs 13 residues. Germline V gene sequence: CDR1 MNHEY, CDR2 SMNVEV (reference sequence). The CDR3 DNA follows: TGTGCCAGCAGTCCTGGGACAGGGTCTGGCTACACCTTC. This encodes CASSPGTGSGYTF.

The chain links TRBV4-2 to TRBJ1-2; D gene ambiguous. CDR3 length: 15 residues. CDR1 is LGHNA and CDR2 is YNFKEQ in the germline V gene. Trimming removed 0 bases at V and 6 bases at J, with 14 bases between. CDR3 sequence reads: CASSQDIGEGHGYTF. The CDR3, as DNA: TGTGCCAGCAGCCAAGACATTGGAGAGGGCCATGGCTACACCTTC.

The table lists this clonotype with many counts. This chain uses TRBV19 with TRBJ1-1, with D maybe TRBD1 (5 bases). The length of the CDR3 is 13 residues. Trimming shortened V by 5 bases and J by 3 bases, and 10 bases separated the two germline ends. CDR1 is LNHDA, CDR2 SQIVND, per germline (reference sequence). The CDR3 DNA is TGTGCCAGTAGTTCGAGACAGCACACTGAAGCTTTCTTT. It yields the protein CASSSRQHTEAFF. Looking up the rest from reference TRBV19 and TRBJ1-1 gives the full variable domain: DGGITQSPKYLFRKEGQNVTLSCEQNLNHDAMYWYRQDPGQGLRLIYYSQIVNDFQKGDIAEGYSVSREKKESFPLTVTSAQKNPTAFYLCASSSRQHTEAFFGQGTRLTVV.

V and J are TRBV18 and TRBJ1-6; D is ambiguous. Trimming stripped 7 bases from V and 7 bases from J, with 14 bases between. The CDR3 sequence is 14 residues long. Germline CDR1 and CDR2: KGHSH and LQKENI. The CDR3 sequence: CASFTEGGNSPLHF. CDR3 DNA: TGTGCCAGCTTCACCGAGGGAGGAAATTCACCCCTCCACTTT.

This clonotype came up many times. V and J are TRBV6-1 and TRBJ1-5, with TRBD1 identical over 10 bases. V was pared by 6 bases and J by 4 bases, with 6 bases of the junction left unmatched. The germline V gene encodes CDR1 MNHNS and CDR2 SASEGT. The CDR3 runs to 15 residues. This CDR3 reads CASRRDRGSNQPQHF. The CDR3 coding sequence is TGTGCCAGCAGGCGGGACAGGGGATCTAATCAGCCCCAGCATTTT.

In its sample, this clonotype was seen many times. This chain uses TRBV6-2 or TRBV6-3 with TRBJ1-1; 7 positions agree with TRBD1. V was clipped by 0 bases and J by 3 bases; unmatched bases: 1. The germline CDR1 and CDR2 sequences are MNHEY and SVGEGT. The CDR3 is made up of 14 amino acids. The DNA for the CDR3 is TGTGCCAGCAGTTACTCGGGACAGCACACTGAAGCTTTCTTT. Its translation: CASSYSGQHTEAFF.

The chain couples TRBV27 to TRBJ2-5; D may be TRBD2 (7 bases). Trimming left V 11 bases short and J 2 bases short, with 12 bases between. Per germline, CDR1 MNHEY and CDR2 SMNVEV (reference sequence). CDR3 length: 12 residues. The CDR3 coding sequence is TGTGCCGGGGGGGGCAGACAAGAGACCCAGTACTTC. It encodes CAGGGRQETQYF.

This clonotype was seen only a few times. CDR3 nucleotides: TGTGCCTGGAACACCCCCCGGGGGCTCACGAACACCGGGGAGCTGTTTTTT. Translated, it gives CAWNTPRGLTNTGELFF. The chain carries TRBV30 and TRBJ2-2; the D call may be TRBD1 or TRBD2 (6 bases each). The CDR3 spans 17 residues. Between the trimmed V and J ends, which lost 4 bases and 0 bases, there was a span of 18 bases. CDR1 is GTSNPN and CDR2 is SVGIG in the germline V gene (reference sequence).

This clonotype was recorded at least ten times. The genes are TRBV29-1 and TRBJ2-7; D is tentatively TRBD1 or TRBD2 (6 bases each). This CDR3 has 15 amino acids. In germline, CDR1 is SQVTM, CDR2 ANQGSEA. Trimming left V 0 bases short and J 6 bases short, with 18 bases between. The CDR3: CSVEEGVGRGGEQYF. CDR3 coding DNA: TGCAGCGTTGAAGAAGGAGTCGGCAGGGGAGGCGAGCAGTACTTC.

This clonotype was observed at least ten times. The chain recombines TRBV3-1 with TRBJ2-5; D is perhaps TRBD1 (5 bases). The V end was cut by 1 base, the J end by 1 base, with 10 bases between. This CDR3 region has 15 residues. Germline V gene sequence: CDR1 LGHDT, CDR2 YNNKEL (reference sequence). In nucleotides, the CDR3 is TGTGCCAGCAGCCAAGCTGTCGACAGCCAAGAGACCCAGTACTTC. The encoded protein is CASSQAVDSQETQYF.

This clonotype was detected many times. CDR3 in DNA: TGTGCCAGCAGTCGACAGCCGGGGTACGAGCAGTACTTC. Protein product: CASSRQPGYEQYF. The chain combines TRBV6-2 or TRBV6-3 with TRBJ2-7; the D gene could be TRBD1 or TRBD2 (5 bases each). Trimming shortened V by 5 bases and J by 4 bases, and 12 bases separated the two germline ends. The CDR3 has 13 amino acids. The germline V gene encodes CDR1 MNHEY and CDR2 SVGEGT.

The table lists this clonotype with a few counts. A junction boundary mismatches the germline segment, possibly from a read error. The V call is TRBV6-1, the J call TRBJ2-7; possibly TRBD2 for D (5 bases). The CDR3 extends over 13 amino acids. Germline V gives CDR1 MNHNS, CDR2 SASEGT. DNA for the CDR3: TGTGCCAGCACCCCGGGGAGACCTTACGAGCAGCACTTC. The encoded protein is CASTPGRPYEQHF.

This clonotype was detected only a few times. J is TRBJ2-7 and V is TRBV6-1; the D gene is possibly TRBD1 (5 bases). The CDR3 contains 15 residues. V lost 5 bases and J lost 6, with 20 bases in between. Germline V gene data show CDR1 as MNHNS and CDR2 as SASEGT. The CDR3 DNA sequence: TGTGCCAGCAGTCGATTGACAGCTACCCCGGGCGAGCAGTACTTC. Amino acids: CASSRLTATPGEQYF.